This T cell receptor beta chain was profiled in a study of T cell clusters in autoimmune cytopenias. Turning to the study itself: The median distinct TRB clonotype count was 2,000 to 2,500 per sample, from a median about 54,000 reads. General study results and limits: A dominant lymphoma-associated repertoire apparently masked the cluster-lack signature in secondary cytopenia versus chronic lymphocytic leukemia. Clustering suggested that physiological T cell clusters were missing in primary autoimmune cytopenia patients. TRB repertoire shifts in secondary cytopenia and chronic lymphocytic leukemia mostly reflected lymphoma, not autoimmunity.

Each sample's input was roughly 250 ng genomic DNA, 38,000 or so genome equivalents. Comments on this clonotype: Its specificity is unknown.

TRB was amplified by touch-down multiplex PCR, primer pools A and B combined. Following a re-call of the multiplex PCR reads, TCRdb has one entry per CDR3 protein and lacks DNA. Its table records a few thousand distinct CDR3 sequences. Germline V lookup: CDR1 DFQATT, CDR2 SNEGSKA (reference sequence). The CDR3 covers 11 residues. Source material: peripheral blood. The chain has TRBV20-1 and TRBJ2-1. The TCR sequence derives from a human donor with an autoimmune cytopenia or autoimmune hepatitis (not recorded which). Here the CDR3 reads CSASYYGEQFF.